This T cell receptor (beta chain) was sequenced for a study of CD8 T cells in Susac syndrome. A note on this clonotype: Its antigen is unidentified.

Sequencing of TCR beta drew on CD8+ and CD4+ T cells from blood. The CD8+ and CD4+ T cells were isolated magnetically using a negative isolation approach, whereas the TEMRA cells were enriched by FACS. Germline V lookup: CDR1 GTSNPN, CDR2 SVGIG (reference sequence). J gave up 12 bases and V 3 bases, and 22 bases lay outside the gene matches. The CDR3 is 16 amino acids. Overall study results and limits: The study recognized that its TCR sequencing and HLA analysis covered a relatively small number of individuals.

With random hexamers, 0.5 to 1 ug RNA was reverse transcribed. TCR beta CDR3 was amplified by immunoSEQ multiplex PCR. This amplification extended across 54 Vbeta and 13 Jbeta segments. TCRdb passed the immunoSEQ multiplex PCR reads through MiXCR, listing each CDR3 protein once. The table includes roughly 150,000 distinct CDR3 sequences, around 96% detected once. The chain recombines TRBV30 with TRBJ1-1, with 7 bases identical to TRBD1. Source material: CD8+ T cells from PBMCs. This clonotype originated in a human donor with multiple sclerosis. CDR3 region: CAWSSDPGQYRARTFF. The CDR3 DNA reads TGTGCCTGGAGCAGCGACCCGGGACAGTACAGAGCGAGGACTTTCTTT.